The present TCR beta chain was sequenced within a study of beta chain features in type 1 diabetes. As every portion of the isolated RNA was reverse transcribed, the sequencing read expressed TCRB transcripts. Some clones are missing from TCRdb's copy, which holds only in-frame ones; the method was immunoSEQ multiplex PCR. The table has fewer than 650,000 clones, roughly 16% seen once. Trimming removed 0 bases from V and 8 bases from J, with 22 bases in between. The CDR3 spans 17 residues. CDR1 LNHNV and CDR2 YYDKDF come from the germline V gene (reference sequence). What was sequenced was naive CD4+ T cells from blood. The chain joins TRBV15 to TRBJ1-2, with unresolved D. The sequence was obtained from a man aged 18 to 35 in good health. Here the CDR3 reads CATSRDFVSIGGKGYTF. CDR3 DNA sequence: TGTGCCACCAGCAGAGATTTCGTGTCAATCGGTGGGAAGGGCTACACCTTC.